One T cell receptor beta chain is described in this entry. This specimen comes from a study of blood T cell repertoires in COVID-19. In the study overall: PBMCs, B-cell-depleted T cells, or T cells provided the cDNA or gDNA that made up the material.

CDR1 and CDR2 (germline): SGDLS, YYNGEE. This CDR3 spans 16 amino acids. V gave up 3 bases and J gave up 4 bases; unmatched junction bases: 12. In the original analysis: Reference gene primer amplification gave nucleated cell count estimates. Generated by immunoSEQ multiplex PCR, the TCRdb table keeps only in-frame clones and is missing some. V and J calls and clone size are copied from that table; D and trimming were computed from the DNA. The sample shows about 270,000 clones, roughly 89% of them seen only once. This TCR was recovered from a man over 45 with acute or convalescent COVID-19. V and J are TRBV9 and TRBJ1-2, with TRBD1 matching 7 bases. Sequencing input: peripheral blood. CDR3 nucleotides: TGTGCCAGCAGCGCGGGTACAGGGGCCCGTATCTATGGCTACACCTTC. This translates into CASSAGTGARIYGYTF.